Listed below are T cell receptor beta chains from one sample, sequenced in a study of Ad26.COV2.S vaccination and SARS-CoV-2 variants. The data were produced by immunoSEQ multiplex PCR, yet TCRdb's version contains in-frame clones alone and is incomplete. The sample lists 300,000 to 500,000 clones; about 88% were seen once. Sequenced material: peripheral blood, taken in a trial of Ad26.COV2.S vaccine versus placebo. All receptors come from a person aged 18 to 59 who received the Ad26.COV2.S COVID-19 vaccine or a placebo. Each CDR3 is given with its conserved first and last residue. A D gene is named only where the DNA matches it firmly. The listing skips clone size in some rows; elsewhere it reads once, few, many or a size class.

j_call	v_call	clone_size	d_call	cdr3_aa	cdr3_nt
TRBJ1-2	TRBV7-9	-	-	CASSLGPGGGASANYGYTF	TGTGCCAGCAGCTTAGGACCGGGGGGAGGGGCCTCAGCTAACTATGGCTACACCTTC
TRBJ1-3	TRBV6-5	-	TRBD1	CASDRDGSSGNTIYF	TGTGCCAGCGACAGGGACGGATCCTCTGGAAACACCATATATTTT
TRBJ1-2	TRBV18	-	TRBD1	CASSPPYQGENGYTF	TGTGCCAGCTCACCACCGTACCAGGGGGAAAATGGCTACACCTTC
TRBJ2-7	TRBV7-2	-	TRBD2	CASSFFVAGGGYEQYF	TGTGCCAGCAGCTTCTTCGTGGCCGGGGGGGGCTACGAGCAGTACTTC
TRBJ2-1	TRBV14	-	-	CASSQDLWNNEQFF	TGTGCCAGCAGCCAAGACCTCTGGAACAATGAGCAGTTCTTC
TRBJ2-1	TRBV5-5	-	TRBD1	CASSEGTGGINEQFF	TGTGCCAGCAGCGAAGGGACAGGGGGAATTAATGAGCAGTTCTTC
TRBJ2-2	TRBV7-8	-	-	CASSQGHQNTGELFF	TGTGCCAGCAGCCAGGGACACCAGAACACCGGGGAGCTGTTTTTT
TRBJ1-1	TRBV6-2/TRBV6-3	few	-	CASSVEGTEAFF	TGTGCCAGCAGTGTCGAGGGGACAGAAGCTTTCTTT
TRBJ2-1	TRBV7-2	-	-	CASSSRDFGNEQFF	TGTGCCAGCAGCTCGAGGGACTTCGGGAATGAGCAGTTCTTC
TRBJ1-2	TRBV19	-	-	CASSRDSSTNYGYTF	TGTGCCAGTAGTAGAGACAGCTCAACTAACTATGGCTACACCTTC
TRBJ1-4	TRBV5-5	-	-	CASSLGGSINEKLFF	TGTGCCAGCAGCTTGGGGGGTTCGATCAATGAAAAACTGTTTTTT
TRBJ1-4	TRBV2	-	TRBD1	CASSNPGQGREKLFF	TGTGCCAGCAGTAACCCTGGACAGGGGAGGGAAAAACTGTTTTTT
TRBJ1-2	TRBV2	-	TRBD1	CAKPGQGNYGYTF	TGTGCCAAACCGGGACAGGGAAACTATGGCTACACCTTC
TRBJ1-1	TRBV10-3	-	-	CAISESMGGTEAFF	TGTGCCATCAGTGAGTCGATGGGGGGAACTGAAGCTTTCTTT
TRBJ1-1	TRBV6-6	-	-	CASSYFQGSTEAFF	TGTGCCAGCAGTTACTTTCAGGGCTCCACTGAAGCTTTCTTT
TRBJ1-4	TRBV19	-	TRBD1	CASSSQAGGSGEKLFF	TGTGCCAGTAGTAGTCAAGCAGGGGGCAGCGGCGAAAAACTGTTTTTT
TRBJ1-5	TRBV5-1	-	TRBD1	CASSWGTGGDQPQHF	TGCGCCAGCAGCTGGGGGACAGGGGGCGATCAGCCCCAGCATTTT
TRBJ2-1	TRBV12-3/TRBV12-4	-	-	CASSLGRSHEQFF	TGTGCCAGCAGTTTGGGCAGGAGCCATGAGCAGTTCTTC
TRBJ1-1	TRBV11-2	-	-	CASSLGYSATTEAFF	TGTGCCAGCAGCTTAGGGTATTCGGCCACCACTGAAGCTTTCTTT
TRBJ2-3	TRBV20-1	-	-	CSVPRADTQYF	TGCAGTGTTCCGCGGGCAGATACGCAGTATTTT
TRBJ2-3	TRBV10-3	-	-	CAISEVGTGFDTQYF	TGTGCCATCAGTGAGGTTGGGACGGGTTTTGATACGCAGTATTTT
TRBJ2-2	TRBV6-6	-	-	CASSYYDNTGELFF	TGTGCCAGCAGTTACTACGACAACACCGGGGAGCTGTTTTTT
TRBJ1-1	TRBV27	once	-	CASSLSTGAEAFF	TGTGCCAGCAGTTTATCGACAGGAGCTGAAGCTTTCTTT
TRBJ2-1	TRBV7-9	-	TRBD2	CASSIRPGLAGPEQFF	TGTGCCAGCAGTATTCGCCCGGGACTAGCGGGACCCGAGCAGTTCTTC
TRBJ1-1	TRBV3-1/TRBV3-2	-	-	CASSQHQGNTEAFF	TGTGCCAGCAGCCAGCACCAAGGGAACACTGAAGCTTTCTTT
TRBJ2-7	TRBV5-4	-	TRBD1	CASRMDVTGGNYEQYF	TGTGCCAGCAGGATGGATGTGACAGGGGGCAACTACGAGCAGTACTTC
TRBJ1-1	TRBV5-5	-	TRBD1	CASSSVNRGTEAFF	TGTGCCAGCAGCTCGGTGAACAGGGGTACTGAAGCTTTCTTT
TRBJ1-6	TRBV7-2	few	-	CASSSVPRSPLHF	TGTGCCAGCAGCTCCGTCCCGAGATCACCCCTCCACTTT
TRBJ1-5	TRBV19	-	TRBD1	CASSEEDRGNQPQHF	TGTGCCAGTAGTGAGGAGGACAGGGGCAATCAGCCCCAGCATTTT